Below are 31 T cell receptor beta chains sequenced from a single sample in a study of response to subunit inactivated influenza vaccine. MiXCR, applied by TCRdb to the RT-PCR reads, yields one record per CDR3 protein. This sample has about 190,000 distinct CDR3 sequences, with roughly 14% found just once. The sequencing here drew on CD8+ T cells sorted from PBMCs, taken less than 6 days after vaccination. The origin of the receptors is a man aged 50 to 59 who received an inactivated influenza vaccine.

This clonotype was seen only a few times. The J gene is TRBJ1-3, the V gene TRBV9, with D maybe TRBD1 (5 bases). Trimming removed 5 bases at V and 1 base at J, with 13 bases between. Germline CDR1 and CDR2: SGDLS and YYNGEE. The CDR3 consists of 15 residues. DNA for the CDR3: TGTGCCAGCAGTACCGGGACGGCTTCTGGAAACACCATATATTTT. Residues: CASSTGTASGNTIYF.

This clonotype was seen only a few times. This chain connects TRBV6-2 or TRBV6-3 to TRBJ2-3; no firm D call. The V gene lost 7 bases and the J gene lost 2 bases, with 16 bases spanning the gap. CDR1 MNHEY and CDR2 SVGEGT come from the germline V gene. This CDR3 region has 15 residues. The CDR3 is CASTDPGLDTDTQYF. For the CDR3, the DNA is TGTGCCAGCACCGACCCCGGGTTGGACACAGATACGCAGTATTTT.

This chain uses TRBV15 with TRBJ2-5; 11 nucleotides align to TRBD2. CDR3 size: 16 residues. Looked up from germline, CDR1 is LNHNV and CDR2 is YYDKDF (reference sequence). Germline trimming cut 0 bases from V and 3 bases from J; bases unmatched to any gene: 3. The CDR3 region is CATSRDRLAGKETQYF. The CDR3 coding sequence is TGTGCCACCAGCAGAGACCGACTAGCGGGAAAAGAGACCCAGTACTTC. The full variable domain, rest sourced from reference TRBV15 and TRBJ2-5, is DAMVIQNPRYQVTQFGKPVTLSCSQTLNHNVMYWYQQKSSQAPKLLFHYYDKDFNNEADTPDNFQSRRPNTSFCFLDIRSPGLGDTAMYLCATSRDRLAGKETQYFGPGTRLLVL.

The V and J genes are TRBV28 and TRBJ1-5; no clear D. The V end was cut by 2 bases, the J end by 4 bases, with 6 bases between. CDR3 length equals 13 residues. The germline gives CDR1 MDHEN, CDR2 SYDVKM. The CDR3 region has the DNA TGTGCCAGCAGTTTAAATTGGAATCAGCCCCAGCATTTT. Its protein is CASSLNWNQPQHF.

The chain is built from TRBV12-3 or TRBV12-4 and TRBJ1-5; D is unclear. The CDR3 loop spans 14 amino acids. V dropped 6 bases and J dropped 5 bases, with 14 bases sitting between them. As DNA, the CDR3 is TGTGCCAGCAGCGCACCGGGTCGGTATCAGCCCCAGCATTTT. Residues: CASSAPGRYQPQHF.

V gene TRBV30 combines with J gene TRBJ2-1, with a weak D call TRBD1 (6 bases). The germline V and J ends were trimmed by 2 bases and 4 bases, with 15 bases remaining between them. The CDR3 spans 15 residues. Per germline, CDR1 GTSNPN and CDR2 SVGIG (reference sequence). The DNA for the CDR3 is TGTGCCTGGAGTATACCGGGACATCTGTACAATGAGCAGTTCTTC. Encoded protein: CAWSIPGHLYNEQFF.

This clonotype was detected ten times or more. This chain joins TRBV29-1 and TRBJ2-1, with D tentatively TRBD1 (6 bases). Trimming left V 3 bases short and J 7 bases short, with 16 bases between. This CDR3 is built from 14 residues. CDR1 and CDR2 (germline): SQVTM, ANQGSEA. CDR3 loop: CSVEGQGQLNEQFF. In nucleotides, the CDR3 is TGCAGCGTTGAGGGGCAGGGGCAGTTGAATGAGCAGTTCTTC.

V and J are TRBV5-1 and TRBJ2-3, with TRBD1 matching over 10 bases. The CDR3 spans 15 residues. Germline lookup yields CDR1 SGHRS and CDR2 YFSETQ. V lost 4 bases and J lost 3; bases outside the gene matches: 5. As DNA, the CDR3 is TGCGCCAGCAGCCTGACAGGGGGCCCTACAGATACGCAGTATTTT. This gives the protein CASSLTGGPTDTQYF.

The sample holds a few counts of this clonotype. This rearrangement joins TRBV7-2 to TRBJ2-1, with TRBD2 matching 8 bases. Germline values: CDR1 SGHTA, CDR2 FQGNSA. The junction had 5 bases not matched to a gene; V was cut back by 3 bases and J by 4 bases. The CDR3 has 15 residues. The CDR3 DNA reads TGTGCCAGCAGCTTCGGGGGGGCCAGGTACAATGAGCAGTTCTTC. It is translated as CASSFGGARYNEQFF.

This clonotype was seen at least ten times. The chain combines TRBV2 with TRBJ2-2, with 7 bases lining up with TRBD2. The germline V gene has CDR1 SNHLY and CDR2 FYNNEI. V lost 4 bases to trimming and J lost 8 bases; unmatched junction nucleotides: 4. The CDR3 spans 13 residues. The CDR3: CASSGEGPGELFF. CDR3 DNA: TGTGCCAGCAGTGGGGAGGGCCCGGGGGAGCTGTTTTTT.

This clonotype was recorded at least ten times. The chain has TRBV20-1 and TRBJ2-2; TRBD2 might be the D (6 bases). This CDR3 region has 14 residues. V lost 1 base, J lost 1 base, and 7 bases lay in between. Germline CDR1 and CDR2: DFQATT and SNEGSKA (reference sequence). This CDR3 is CSARVGGNTGELFF. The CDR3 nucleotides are TGCAGTGCTAGAGTGGGAGGGAACACCGGGGAGCTGTTTTTT.

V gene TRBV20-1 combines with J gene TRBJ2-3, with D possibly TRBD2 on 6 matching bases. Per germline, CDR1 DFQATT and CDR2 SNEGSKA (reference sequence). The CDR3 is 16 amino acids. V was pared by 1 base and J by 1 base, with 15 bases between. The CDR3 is CSARALVASGTDTQYF. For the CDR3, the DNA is TGCAGTGCTAGAGCTCTTGTGGCTAGCGGCACAGATACGCAGTATTTT.

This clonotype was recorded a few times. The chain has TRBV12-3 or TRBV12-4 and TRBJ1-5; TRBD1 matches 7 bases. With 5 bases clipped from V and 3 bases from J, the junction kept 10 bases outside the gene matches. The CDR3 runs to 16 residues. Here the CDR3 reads CASSRWDSPYNQPQHF. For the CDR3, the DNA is TGTGCCAGCAGTCGATGGGACAGCCCCTACAATCAGCCCCAGCATTTT.

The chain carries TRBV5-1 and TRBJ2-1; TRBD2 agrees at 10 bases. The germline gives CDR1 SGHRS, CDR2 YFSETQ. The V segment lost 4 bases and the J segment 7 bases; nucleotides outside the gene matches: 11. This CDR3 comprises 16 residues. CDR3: CASSRFLAGEGNEQFF. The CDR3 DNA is TGCGCCAGCAGCCGATTTCTAGCGGGAGAAGGGAATGAGCAGTTCTTC.

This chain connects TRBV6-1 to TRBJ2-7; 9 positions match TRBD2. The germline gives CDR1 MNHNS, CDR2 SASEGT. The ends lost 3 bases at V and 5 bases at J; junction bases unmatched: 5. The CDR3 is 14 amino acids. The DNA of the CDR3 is TGTGCCAGCAGTGACGGACTAGCGAGCCACGAGCAGTACTTC. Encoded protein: CASSDGLASHEQYF.

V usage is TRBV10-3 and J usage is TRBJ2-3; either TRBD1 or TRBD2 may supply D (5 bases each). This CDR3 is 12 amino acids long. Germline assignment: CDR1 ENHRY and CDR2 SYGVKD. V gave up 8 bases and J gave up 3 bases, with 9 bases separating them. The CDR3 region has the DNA TGTGCCATCCGGGGCCAGACAGATACGCAGTATTTT. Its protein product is CAIRGQTDTQYF.

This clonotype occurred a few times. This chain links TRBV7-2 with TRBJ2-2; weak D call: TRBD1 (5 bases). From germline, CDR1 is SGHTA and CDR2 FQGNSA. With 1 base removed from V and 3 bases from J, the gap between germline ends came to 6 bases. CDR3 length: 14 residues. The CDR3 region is CASSLVGDTGELFF. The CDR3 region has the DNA TGTGCCAGCAGCTTAGTAGGGGACACCGGGGAGCTGTTTTTT.

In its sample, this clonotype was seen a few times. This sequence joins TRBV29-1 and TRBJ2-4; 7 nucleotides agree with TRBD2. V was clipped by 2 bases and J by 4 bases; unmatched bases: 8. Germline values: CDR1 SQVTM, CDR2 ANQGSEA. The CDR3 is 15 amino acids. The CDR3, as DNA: TGCAGCGTTGAATCTGCGGGAGAGGAGAAAAACATTCAGTACTTC. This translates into CSVESAGEEKNIQYF.

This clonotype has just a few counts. The CDR3 region has the DNA TGTGCCAGCAGCGGGACGGGAGTAGACTACAATGAGCAGTTCTTC. The encoded protein is CASSGTGVDYNEQFF. V is TRBV2 and J is TRBJ2-1, with a possible D match to TRBD2 (6 bases). Trimming removed 6 bases from V and 3 bases from J, with 15 bases in between. This CDR3 has 15 residues. Germline CDR1 is SNHLY and CDR2 is FYNNEI.

The CDR3 loop reads CASSSPQTANTGELFF. The CDR3 DNA sequence: TGTGCCAGCAGTTCTCCCCAGACTGCGAACACCGGGGAGCTGTTTTTT. The J gene is TRBJ2-2, the V gene TRBV12-3 or TRBV12-4; D unresolved. The length of the CDR3 is 16 residues. Trimming took off 4 bases at V and 0 bases at J, with 12 bases between the two ends.

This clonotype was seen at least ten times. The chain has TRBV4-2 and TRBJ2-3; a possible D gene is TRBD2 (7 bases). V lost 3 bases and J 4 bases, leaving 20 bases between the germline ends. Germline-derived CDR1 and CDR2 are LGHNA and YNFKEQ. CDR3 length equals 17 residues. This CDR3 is CASSHEQLAGAPDTQYF. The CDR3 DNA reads TGTGCCAGCAGCCACGAGCAGCTGGCGGGGGCCCCAGATACGCAGTATTTT.

DNA for the CDR3: TGCGCCAGCAGCCAAGGATCAGGGTGGAACACTGAAGCTTTCTTT. Translated: CASSQGSGWNTEAFF. V is TRBV4-1 and J is TRBJ1-1; a weak D match, TRBD1 (5 bases). V dropped 1 base and J dropped 1 base, with 10 bases sitting between them. The CDR3 sequence is 15 residues long. Germline V gives CDR1 MGHRA, CDR2 YSYEKL.

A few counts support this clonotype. The CDR3 reads CASSYFRNPIEKLFF. The CDR3 DNA reads as TGTGCCAGCAGTTATTTCCGGAACCCAATCGAAAAACTGTTTTTT. This chain links TRBV6-2 or TRBV6-3 with TRBJ1-4; no firm D call. This CDR3 has 15 amino acids. V dropped 3 bases and J dropped 8 bases, with 16 bases sitting between them. CDR1 MNHEY and CDR2 SVGEGT come from the germline V gene.

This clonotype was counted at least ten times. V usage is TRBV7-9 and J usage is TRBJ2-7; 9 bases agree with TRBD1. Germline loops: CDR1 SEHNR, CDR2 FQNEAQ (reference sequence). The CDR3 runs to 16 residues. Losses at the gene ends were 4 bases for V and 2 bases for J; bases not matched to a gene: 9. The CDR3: CASSSSSGTGTYEQYF. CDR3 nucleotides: TGTGCCAGCAGCTCCTCGTCCGGGACAGGGACCTACGAGCAGTACTTC.

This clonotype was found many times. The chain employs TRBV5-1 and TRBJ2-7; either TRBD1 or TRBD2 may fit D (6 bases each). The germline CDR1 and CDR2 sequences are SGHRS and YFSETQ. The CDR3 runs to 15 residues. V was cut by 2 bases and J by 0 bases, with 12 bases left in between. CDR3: CASSFAGGSSYEQYF. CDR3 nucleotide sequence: TGCGCCAGCAGCTTTGCCGGGGGCAGCTCCTACGAGCAGTACTTC. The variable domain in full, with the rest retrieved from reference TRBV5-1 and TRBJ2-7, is KAGVTQTPRYLIKTRGQQVTLSCSPISGHRSVSWYQQTPGQGLQFLFEYFSETQRNKGNFPGRFSGRQFSNSRSEMNVSTLELGDSALYLCASSFAGGSSYEQYFGPGTRLTVT.

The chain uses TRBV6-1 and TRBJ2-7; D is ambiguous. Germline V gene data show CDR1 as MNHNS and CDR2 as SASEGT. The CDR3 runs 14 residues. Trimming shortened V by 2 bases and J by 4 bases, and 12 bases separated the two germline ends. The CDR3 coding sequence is TGTGCCAGCAGTGAAATAGGCCTCAAGTACGAGCAGTACTTC. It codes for CASSEIGLKYEQYF.

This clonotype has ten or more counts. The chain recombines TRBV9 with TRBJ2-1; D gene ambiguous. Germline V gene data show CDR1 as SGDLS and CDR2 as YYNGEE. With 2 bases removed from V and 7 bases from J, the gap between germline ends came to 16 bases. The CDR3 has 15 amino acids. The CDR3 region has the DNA TGTGCCAGCAGCGTTTATGTAGCAGGCGCGAATGAGCAGTTCTTC. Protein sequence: CASSVYVAGANEQFF.

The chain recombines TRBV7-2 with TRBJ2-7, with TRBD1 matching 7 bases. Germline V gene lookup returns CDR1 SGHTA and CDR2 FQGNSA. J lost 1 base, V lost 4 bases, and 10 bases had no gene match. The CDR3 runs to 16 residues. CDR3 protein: CASSSRTGIPSYEQYF. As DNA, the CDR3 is TGTGCCAGCAGCTCCCGGACAGGTATCCCGTCCTACGAGCAGTACTTC.

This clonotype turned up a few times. The CDR3, as DNA: TGCGCCAGCAGCTTGGCCCGACAGCCTCTGAACACTGAAGCTTTCTTT. It translates to CASSLARQPLNTEAFF. This rearrangement joins TRBV5-1 to TRBJ1-1, with a weak D call TRBD1 (5 bases). This CDR3 comprises 16 residues. The V gene's germline CDR1 is SGHRS and CDR2 YFSETQ. V was shortened by 0 bases and J by 0 bases, with 12 bases between the two germline ends. The whole variable domain, remainder taken from reference TRBV5-1 and TRBJ1-1, is KAGVTQTPRYLIKTRGQQVTLSCSPISGHRSVSWYQQTPGQGLQFLFEYFSETQRNKGNFPGRFSGRQFSNSRSEMNVSTLELGDSALYLCASSLARQPLNTEAFFGQGTRLTVV.

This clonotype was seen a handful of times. The CDR3 bases are TGCAGTGTCAGCCTTGACTTCTCCTACGAGCAGTACTTC. Its translation is CSVSLDFSYEQYF. The chain joins TRBV20-1 to TRBJ2-7; D is ambiguous. This CDR3 is 13 amino acids long. V dropped 7 bases and J dropped 0 bases, with 13 bases sitting between them. Germline V lookup: CDR1 DFQATT, CDR2 SNEGSKA (reference sequence).

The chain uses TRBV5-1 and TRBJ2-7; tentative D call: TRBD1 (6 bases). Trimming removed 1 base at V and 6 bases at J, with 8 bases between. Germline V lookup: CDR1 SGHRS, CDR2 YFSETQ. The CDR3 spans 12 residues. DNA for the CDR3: TGCGCCAGCAGCTTGTCAGGGGTCGAGCAGTACTTC. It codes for CASSLSGVEQYF.